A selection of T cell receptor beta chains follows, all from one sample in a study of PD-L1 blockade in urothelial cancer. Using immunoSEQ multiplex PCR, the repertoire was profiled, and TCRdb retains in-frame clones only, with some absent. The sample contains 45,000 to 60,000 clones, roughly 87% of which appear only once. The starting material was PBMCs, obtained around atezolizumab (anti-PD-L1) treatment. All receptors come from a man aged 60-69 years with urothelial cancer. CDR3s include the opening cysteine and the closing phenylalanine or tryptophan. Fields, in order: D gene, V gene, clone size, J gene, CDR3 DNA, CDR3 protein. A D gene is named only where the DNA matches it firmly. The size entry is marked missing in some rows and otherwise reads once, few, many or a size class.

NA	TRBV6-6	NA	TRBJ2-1	TGTGCCAGCAGTTACTCCGGGAAGAATGAGCAGTTCTTC	CASSYSGKNEQFF
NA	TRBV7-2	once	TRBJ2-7	TGTGCCAGCAGCTTGAGCTCCTACGAGCAGTACTTC	CASSLSSYEQYF
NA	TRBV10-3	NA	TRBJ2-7	TGTGCCATCAGTGAAGGTCCGCAGGGAACCTACGAGCAGTACTTC	CAISEGPQGTYEQYF
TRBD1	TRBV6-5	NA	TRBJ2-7	TGTGCCAGCTCCCGGGGACAGGGGGTCGATGAGCAGTACTTC	CASSRGQGVDEQYF
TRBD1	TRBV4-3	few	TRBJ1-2	TGCGCCAGCAGCCAAGTGACAGGGAATGGCTACACCTTC	CASSQVTGNGYTF
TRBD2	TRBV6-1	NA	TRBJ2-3	TGTGCCAGCAGTGGGACTAGAAGCACAGATACGCAGTATTTT	CASSGTRSTDTQYF
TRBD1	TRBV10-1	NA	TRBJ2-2	TGCGCCAGCAGTTTAAACACCGGGACAGGGGGCGTCGACACCGGGGAGCTGTTTTTT	CASSLNTGTGGVDTGELFF
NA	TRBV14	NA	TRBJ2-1	TGTGCCAGCAGCCAAGATCACGGAGACAATGAGCAGTTCTTC	CASSQDHGDNEQFF
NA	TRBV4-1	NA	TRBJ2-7	TGCGCCAGCAGCCAAGAGCTACAGGGTACAATCTACGAGCAGTACTTC	CASSQELQGTIYEQYF
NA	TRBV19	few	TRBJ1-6	TGTGCCAGTACCCCTGCCACCAGGGTGAATTCACCCCTCCACTTT	CASTPATRVNSPLHF
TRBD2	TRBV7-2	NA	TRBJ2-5	TGTGCCAGCAGCCCACAATTAGCGGGGGGATTGGAGACCCAGTACTTC	CASSPQLAGGLETQYF
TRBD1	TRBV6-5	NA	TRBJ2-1	TGTGCCAGCAGTCCGGGACAGGGGCAGTTCTTC	CASSPGQGQFF
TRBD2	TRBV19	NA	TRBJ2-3	TGTGCCAGTAGTATTGGCCCCACTAGCGGGGTTATCACAGATACGCAGTATTTT	CASSIGPTSGVITDTQYF
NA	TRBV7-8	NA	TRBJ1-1	TGTGCCAGCAGCGGGGGGGGCACTGAAGCTTTCTTT	CASSGGGTEAFF
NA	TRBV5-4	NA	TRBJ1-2	TGTGCCAGCAGCCTTATCGGCGAGGGTAGATTCTATGGCTACACCTTC	CASSLIGEGRFYGYTF
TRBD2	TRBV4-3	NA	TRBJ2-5	TGCGCCAGCAGCCAGGCTCTAAGCGGGGTACAAGAGACCCAGTACTTC	CASSQALSGVQETQYF
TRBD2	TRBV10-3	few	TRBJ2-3	TGTGCCACCAGACTAGCGGGCGAGACAGATACGCAGTATTTT	CATRLAGETDTQYF
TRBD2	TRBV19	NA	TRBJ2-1	TGTGCCAGTAGTCCCCCGGGTAGCGGGGCCTACAATGAGCAGTTCTTC	CASSPPGSGAYNEQFF
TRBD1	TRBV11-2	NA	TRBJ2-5	TGTGCCAGCAGCACCGGACAGGGGGAGACCCAGTACTTC	CASSTGQGETQYF
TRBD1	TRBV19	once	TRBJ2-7	TGTGCCAGTAGTATCGACCGGGACAGTCGCGAGCAGTACTTC	CASSIDRDSREQYF
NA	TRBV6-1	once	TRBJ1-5	TGTGCCAGCTTAGAACAGGGTTATAGCAATCAGCCCCAGCATTTT	CASLEQGYSNQPQHF
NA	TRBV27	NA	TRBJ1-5	NA	CASSSSPPGLTGEGQPQHF
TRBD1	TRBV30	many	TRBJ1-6	TGTGCCTGGAGTGCGGAAAGGGACAGTAATTCACCCCTCCACTTT	CAWSAERDSNSPLHF
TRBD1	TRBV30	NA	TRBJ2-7	TGTGCCTGGAGTACCGGGACAGGGCCCTACGAGCAGTACTTC	CAWSTGTGPYEQYF
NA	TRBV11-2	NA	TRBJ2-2	TGTGCCAGCAACCCCCTAGACACCGGGGAGCTGTTTTTT	CASNPLDTGELFF
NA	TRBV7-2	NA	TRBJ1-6	TGTGCCAGCAGCTTAGCGCCCGGGGGGACTAATTCACCCCTCCACTTT	CASSLAPGGTNSPLHF
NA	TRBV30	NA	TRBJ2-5	TGTGCCTGGAGTGGGGACTACCAAGAGACCCAGTACTTC	CAWSGDYQETQYF
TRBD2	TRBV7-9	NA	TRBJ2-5	TGTGCCAGCAGCTTAGGTGGCCTAGCGGGGGGGTACCAAGAGACCCAGTACTTC	CASSLGGLAGGYQETQYF
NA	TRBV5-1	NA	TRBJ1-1	TGCGCCAGCAGCTTGGAGGGGCGCACTGAAGCTTTCTTT	CASSLEGRTEAFF
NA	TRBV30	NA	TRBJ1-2	TGTGCCTGGAGTCGAGTCCCTAACTATGGCTACACCTTC	CAWSRVPNYGYTF
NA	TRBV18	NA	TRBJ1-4	TGTGCCAGCTCACCGGACAGTGGTGAAAAACTGTTTTTT	CASSPDSGEKLFF
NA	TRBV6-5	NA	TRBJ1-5	TGTGCCAGCAGCTTTACAGGCCATAGCAATCAGCCCCAGCATTTT	CASSFTGHSNQPQHF
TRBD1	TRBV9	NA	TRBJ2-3	TGTGCCAGCAGCGCCGGGACAGGCACAGATACGCAGTATTTT	CASSAGTGTDTQYF
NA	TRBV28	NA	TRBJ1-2	TGTGCCAGCAGTTTGGCAAGCGGGGACTATGGCTACACCTTC	CASSLASGDYGYTF
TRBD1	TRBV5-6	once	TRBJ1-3	TGTGCCAGCAGCTTTTGGACAGGAACCTCTGGAAACACCATATATTTT	CASSFWTGTSGNTIYF
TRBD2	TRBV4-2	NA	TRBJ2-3	TGTGCCAGCAGCCAAGCGTCGGGTGCAGGCGGGGGGGCGAGCACAGATACGCAGTATTTT	CASSQASGAGGGASTDTQYF
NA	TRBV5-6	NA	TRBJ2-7	TGTGCCAGCAGCCCCCGAGGGGGGGCCTACGAGCAGTACTTC	CASSPRGGAYEQYF
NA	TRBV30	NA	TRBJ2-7	TGTGCCTCGGAGGGGCGGAATCGCTACGAGCAGTACTTC	CASEGRNRYEQYF
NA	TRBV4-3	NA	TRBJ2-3	TGCGCCAGCAGCCAAGTGTTCCCCTCCGATACGCAGTATTTT	CASSQVFPSDTQYF
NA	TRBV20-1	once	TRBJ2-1	TGCAGTGCTAAAAGAGGTGAGCAGTTCTTC	CSAKRGEQFF
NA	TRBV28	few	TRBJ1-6	TGTGCCAGCAGGAATCAACAGGGTCCCGGTAATTCACCCCTCCACTTT	CASRNQQGPGNSPLHF
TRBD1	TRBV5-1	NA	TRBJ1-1	TGCGCCAGCAGCACGGACAGGGGGCTGAACACTGAAGCTTTCTTT	CASSTDRGLNTEAFF
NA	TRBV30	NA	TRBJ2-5	TGTGCCTGGAGTCAAGGGGGAAGAGAGACCCAGTACTTC	CAWSQGGRETQYF
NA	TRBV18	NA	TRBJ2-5	TGTGCCAGCTCACGGGCCGGGAACCAAGAGACCCAGTACTTC	CASSRAGNQETQYF
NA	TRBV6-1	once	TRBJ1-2	TGTGCCACCCGAGGTCAGGGATCGTCTAACTATGGCTACACCTTC	CATRGQGSSNYGYTF
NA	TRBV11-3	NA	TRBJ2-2	TGTGCCAGCAGCTACTCCAGGGTAAAGGGCACCGGGGAGCTGTTTTTT	CASSYSRVKGTGELFF
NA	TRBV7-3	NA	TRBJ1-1	TGTGCCAGCAGCTTAACAGGGATGGGGGCCACTGAAGCTTTCTTT	CASSLTGMGATEAFF
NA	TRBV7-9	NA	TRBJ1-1	TGTGCCAGCAGCTTAGCCAGGGAAGCTTTCTTT	CASSLAREAFF
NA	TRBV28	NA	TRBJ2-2	TGTGCCAGCAGTTTGATTAGGGGCACCGGGGAGCTGTTTTTT	CASSLIRGTGELFF
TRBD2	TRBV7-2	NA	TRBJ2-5	TGTGCCAGCAGCTCCCAGACTAGCGGGGGAAGAGGAGAGACCCAGTACTTC	CASSSQTSGGRGETQYF
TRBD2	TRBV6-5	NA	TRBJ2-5	TGTGCCAGCAGTTACGGGAGGGCCCAGGAGACCCAGTACTTC	CASSYGRAQETQYF
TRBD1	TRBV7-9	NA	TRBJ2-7	TGTGCCAGCAGCTCACAGGGGGAGCAGTACTTC	CASSSQGEQYF
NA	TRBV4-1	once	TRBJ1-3	TGCGCCAGCAGCCCGTCAGGGTTCTCTGGAAACACCATATATTTT	CASSPSGFSGNTIYF
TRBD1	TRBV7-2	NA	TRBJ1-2	TGTGCCAGCAGTCCTCAGGTCGGGACAGGGGGTGTTTCTAACTATGGCTACACCTTC	CASSPQVGTGGVSNYGYTF
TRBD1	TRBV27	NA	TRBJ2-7	TGTGCCAGCAGGAATCCGGGACAGTCCTACGAGCAGTACTTC	CASRNPGQSYEQYF
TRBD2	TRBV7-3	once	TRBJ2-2	TGTGCCAGCAGCCCCGGACTAGACACCGGGGAGCTGTTTTTT	CASSPGLDTGELFF
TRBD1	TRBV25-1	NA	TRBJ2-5	TGTGCCAGCAGTGAAATATTTAAGAGAGGACAGGGAGAGACCCAGTACTTC	CASSEIFKRGQGETQYF
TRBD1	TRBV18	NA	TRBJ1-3	TGTGCCAGCTCTCATCCGGGACAGGGTTTATCTGGAAACACCATATATTTT	CASSHPGQGLSGNTIYF
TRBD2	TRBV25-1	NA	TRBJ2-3	TGTGCCAGCAGTGGGAGCGGGGGGGCCCTAGATACGCAGTATTTT	CASSGSGGALDTQYF